This TCR beta chain stems from a study of T cell changes during pregnancy in multiple sclerosis. In this sample, this clone turned up once. Produced via immunoSEQ multiplex PCR; TCRdb's table is partial and in-frame only. The sample lists about 120,000 clones; under 95% were seen once. CDR3 length equals 16 residues. The V end lost 2 bases, the J end lost 2 bases, and 12 bases lay between the germline ends. Germline CDR1 MNHNY, CDR2 SVGAGI (reference sequence). This rearrangement joins TRBV6-6 to TRBJ2-2, with D perhaps matching TRBD2 (6 bases). The source material was peripheral blood, sampled before pregnancy. The TCR originated in a female donor with multiple sclerosis, enrolled in a pregnancy study. The DNA for the CDR3 is TGTGCCAGCAGTTACGTCGGGACTCTTAACACCGGGGAGCTGTTTTTT. The encoded protein is CASSYVGTLNTGELFF.